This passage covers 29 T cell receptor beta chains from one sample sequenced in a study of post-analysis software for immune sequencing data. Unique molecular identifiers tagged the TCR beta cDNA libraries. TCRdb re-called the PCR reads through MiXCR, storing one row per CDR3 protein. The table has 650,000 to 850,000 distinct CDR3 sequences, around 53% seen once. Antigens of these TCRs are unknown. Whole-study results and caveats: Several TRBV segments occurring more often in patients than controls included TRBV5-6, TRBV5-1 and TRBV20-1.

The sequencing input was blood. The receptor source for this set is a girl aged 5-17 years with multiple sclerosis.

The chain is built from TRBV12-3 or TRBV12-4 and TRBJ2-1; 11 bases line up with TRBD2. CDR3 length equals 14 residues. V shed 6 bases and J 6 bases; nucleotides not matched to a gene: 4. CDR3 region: CASRLAGAPNEQFF. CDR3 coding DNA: TGTGCCAGCAGACTAGCGGGAGCTCCCAATGAGCAGTTCTTC.

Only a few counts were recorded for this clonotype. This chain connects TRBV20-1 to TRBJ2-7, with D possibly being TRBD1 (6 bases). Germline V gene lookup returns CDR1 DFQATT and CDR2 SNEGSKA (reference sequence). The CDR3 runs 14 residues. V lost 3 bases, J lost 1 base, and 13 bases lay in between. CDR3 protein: CSASSPGESYEQYF. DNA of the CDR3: TGCAGTGCTAGTTCTCCAGGGGAATCCTACGAGCAGTACTTC.

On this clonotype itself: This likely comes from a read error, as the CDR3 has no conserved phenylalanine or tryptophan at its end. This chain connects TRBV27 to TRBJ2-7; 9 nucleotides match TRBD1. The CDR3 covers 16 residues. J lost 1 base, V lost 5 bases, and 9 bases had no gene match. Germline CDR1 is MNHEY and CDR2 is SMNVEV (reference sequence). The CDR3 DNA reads TGTGCCAGCAGTCCCAAACAGGGGGCGTTTTCCTACGAGCAGTACTTA. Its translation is CASSPKQGAFSYEQYL.

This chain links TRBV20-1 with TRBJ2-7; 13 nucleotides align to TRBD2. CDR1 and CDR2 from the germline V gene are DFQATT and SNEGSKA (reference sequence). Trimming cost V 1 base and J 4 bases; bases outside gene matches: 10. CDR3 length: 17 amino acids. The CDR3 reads CSARASRTSGSPYEQYF. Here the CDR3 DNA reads TGCAGTGCTAGAGCATCTCGGACTAGCGGGAGCCCTTACGAGCAGTACTTC.

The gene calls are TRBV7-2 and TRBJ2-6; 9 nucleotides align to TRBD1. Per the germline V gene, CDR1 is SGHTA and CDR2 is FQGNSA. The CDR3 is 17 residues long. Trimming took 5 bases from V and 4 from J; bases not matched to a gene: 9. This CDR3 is CASSKGQGMIGANVLTF. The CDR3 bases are TGTGCCAGCAGCAAGGGACAGGGTATGATCGGGGCCAACGTCCTGACTTTC.

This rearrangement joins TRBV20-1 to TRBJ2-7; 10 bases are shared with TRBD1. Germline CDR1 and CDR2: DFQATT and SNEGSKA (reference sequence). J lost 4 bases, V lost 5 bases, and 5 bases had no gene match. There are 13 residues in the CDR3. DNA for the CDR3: TGCAGTGCTCAGACAGGGGGCTCGTACGAGCAGTACTTC. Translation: CSAQTGGSYEQYF.

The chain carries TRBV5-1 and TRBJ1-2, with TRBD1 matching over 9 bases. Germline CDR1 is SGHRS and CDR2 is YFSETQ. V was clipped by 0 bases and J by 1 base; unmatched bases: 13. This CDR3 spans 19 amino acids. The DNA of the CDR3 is TGCGCCAGCAGCTTGGCCGCGCGGACAGGGGCTCCAGTTAACTATGGCTACACCTTC. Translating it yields CASSLAARTGAPVNYGYTF.

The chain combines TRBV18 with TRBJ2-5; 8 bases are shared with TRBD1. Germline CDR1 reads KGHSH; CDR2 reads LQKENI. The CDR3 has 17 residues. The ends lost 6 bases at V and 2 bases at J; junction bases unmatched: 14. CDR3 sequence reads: CASSLLSPGQAQETQYF. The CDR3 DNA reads TGTGCCAGCTCGCTTCTTTCCCCGGGACAGGCACAAGAGACCCAGTACTTC.

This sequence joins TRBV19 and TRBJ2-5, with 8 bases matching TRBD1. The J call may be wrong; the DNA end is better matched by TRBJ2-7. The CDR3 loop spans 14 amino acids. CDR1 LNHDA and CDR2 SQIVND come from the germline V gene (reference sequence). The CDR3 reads CASSRKTGANEQYF. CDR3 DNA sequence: TGTGCCAGTAGTAGGAAGACAGGGGCGAACGAGCAGTACTTC.

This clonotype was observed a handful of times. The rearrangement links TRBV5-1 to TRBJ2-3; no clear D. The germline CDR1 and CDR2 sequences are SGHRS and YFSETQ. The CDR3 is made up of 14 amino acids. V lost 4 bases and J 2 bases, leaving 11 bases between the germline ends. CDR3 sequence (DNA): TGCGCCAGCAGCAAGACGGGCTACACAGATACGCAGTATTTT. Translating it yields CASSKTGYTDTQYF.

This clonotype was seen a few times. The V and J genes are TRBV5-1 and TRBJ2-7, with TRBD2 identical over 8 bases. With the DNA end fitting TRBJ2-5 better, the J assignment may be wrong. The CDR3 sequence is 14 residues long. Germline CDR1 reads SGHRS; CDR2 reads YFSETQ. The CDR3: CASSLLGLEETQYF. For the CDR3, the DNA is TGCGCCAGCAGCTTGTTGGGACTAGAAGAGACCCAGTACTTC.

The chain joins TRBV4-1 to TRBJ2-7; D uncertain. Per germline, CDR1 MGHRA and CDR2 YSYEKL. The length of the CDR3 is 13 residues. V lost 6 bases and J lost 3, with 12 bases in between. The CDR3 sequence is CASSYDGCYEQYF. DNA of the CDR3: TGCGCCAGCAGTTATGATGGGTGCTACGAGCAGTACTTC.

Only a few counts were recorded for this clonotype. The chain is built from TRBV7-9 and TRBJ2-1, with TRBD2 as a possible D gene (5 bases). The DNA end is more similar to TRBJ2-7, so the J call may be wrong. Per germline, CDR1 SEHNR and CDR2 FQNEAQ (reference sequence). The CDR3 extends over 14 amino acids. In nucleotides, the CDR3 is TGTGCCAGCAGCTTAGCCGGAGGAGACTACGAGCAGTACTTC. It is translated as CASSLAGGDYEQYF.

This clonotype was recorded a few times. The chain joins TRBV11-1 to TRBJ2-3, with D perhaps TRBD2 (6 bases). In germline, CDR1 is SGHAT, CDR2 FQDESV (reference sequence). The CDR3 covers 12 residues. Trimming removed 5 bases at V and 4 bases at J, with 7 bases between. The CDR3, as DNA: TGTGCCAGCAGCCAGCGGGCAGATACGCAGTATTTT. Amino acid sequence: CASSQRADTQYF. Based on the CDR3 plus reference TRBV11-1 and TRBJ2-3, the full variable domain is EAEVAQSPRYKITEKSQAVAFWCDPISGHATLYWYRQILGQGPELLVQFQDESVVDDSQLPKDRFSAERLKGVDSTLKIQPAELGDSAMYLCASSQRADTQYFGPGTRLTVL.

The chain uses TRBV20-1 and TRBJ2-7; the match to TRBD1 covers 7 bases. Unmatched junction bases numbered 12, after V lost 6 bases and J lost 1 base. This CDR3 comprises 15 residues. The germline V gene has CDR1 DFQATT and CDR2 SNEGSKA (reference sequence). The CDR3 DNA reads TGCAGTGCCTCCACCCCGACAGGGAAATCCTACGAGCAGTACTTC. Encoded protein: CSASTPTGKSYEQYF.

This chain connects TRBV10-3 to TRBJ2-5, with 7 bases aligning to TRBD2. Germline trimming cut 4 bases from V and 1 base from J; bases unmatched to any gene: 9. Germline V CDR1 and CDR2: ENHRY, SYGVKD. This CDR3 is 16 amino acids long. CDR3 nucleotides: TGTGCCATCAGTGCGGGATGGGCTAGCGGCCAAGAGACCCAGTACTTC. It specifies CAISAGWASGQETQYF.

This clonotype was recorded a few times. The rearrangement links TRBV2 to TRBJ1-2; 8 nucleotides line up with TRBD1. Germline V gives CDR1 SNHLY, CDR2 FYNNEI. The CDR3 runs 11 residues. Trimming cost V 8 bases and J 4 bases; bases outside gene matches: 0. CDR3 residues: CASGTGYGYTF. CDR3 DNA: TGTGCCAGCGGGACAGGCTATGGCTACACCTTC.

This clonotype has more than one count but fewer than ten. CDR3 region: CASSLVAGISDTQYF. The CDR3 region has the DNA TGCGCCAGCAGCTTGGTAGCGGGAATATCAGATACGCAGTATTTT. The chain joins TRBV5-1 to TRBJ2-3; 8 nucleotides align to TRBD2. Trimming removed 0 bases from V and 4 bases from J; junction bases left unmatched: 4. The CDR3 length is 15 residues. Germline-derived CDR1 and CDR2 are SGHRS and YFSETQ.

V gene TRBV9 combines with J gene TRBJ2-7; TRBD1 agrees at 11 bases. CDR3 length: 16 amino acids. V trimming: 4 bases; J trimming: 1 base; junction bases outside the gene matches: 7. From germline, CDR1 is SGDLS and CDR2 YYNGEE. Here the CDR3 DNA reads TGTGCCAGCAGCTTTGGACAGGGGGCCGGATCCTACGAGCAGTACTTC. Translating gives CASSFGQGAGSYEQYF.

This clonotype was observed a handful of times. The CDR3 bases are TGCAGTGCGTTCTCGGCTGGGTCAGGAGGCTACACCTTC. Its translation is CSAFSAGSGGYTF. The chain uses TRBV20-1 and TRBJ1-2, with D hard to call. This CDR3 is 13 amino acids long. Trimming pared 6 bases from V and 8 bases from J, leaving 19 bases between. The V gene's germline CDR1 is DFQATT and CDR2 SNEGSKA (reference sequence).

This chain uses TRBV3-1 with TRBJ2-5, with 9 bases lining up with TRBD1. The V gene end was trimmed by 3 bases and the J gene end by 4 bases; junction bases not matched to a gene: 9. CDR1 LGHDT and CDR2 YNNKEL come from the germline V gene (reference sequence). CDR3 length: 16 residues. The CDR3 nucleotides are TGTGCCAGCAGCCAGAATACGGGACAGGGTACAGAGACCCAGTACTTC. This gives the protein CASSQNTGQGTETQYF.

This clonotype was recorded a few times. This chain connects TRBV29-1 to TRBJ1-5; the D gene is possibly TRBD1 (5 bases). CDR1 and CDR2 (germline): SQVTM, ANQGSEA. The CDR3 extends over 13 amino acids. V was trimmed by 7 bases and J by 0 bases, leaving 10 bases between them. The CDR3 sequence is CSAGPNSNQPQHF. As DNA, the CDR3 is TGCAGCGCGGGACCCAATAGCAATCAGCCCCAGCATTTT. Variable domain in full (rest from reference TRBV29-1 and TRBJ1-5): SAVISQKPSRDICQRGTSLTIQCQVDSQVTMMFWYRQQPGQSLTLIATANQGSEATYESGFVIDKFPISRPNLTFSTLTVSNMSPEDSSIYLCSAGPNSNQPQHFGDGTRLSIL.

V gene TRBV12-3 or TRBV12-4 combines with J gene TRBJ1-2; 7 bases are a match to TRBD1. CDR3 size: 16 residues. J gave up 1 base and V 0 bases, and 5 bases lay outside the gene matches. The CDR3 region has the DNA TGTGCCAGCAGTTTAGCGCTAACAGGGGATAACTATGGCTACACCTTC. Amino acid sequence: CASSLALTGDNYGYTF.

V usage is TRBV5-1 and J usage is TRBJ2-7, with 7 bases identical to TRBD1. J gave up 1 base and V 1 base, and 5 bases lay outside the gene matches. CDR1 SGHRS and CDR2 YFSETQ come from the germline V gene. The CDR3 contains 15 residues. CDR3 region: CASSLPGQISYEQYF. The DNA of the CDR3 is TGCGCCAGCAGCTTGCCGGGACAGATTTCCTACGAGCAGTACTTC.

DNA of the CDR3: TGTGCCAGCAGCTCCCAGGGGGCAGGAACTGAAGCTTTCTTT. The encoded protein is CASSSQGAGTEAFF. This rearrangement joins TRBV3-1 to TRBJ1-1, with 8 positions matching TRBD1. The germline gives CDR1 LGHDT, CDR2 YNNKEL (reference sequence). J gave up 5 bases and V 5 bases, and 7 bases lay outside the gene matches. The CDR3 totals 14 residues.

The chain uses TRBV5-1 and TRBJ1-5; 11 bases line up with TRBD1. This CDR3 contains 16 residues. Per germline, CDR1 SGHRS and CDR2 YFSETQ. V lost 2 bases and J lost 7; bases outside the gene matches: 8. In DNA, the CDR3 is TGCGCCAGCAGCTTCCCTGGACAGGGGGCTTTGCAGCCCCAGCATTTT. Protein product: CASSFPGQGALQPQHF.

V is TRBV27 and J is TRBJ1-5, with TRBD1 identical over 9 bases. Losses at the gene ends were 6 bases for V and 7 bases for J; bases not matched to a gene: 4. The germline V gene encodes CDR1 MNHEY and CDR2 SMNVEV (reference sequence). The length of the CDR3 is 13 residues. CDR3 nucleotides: TGTGCCAGCAGCCAACAGGGGGCCCAGCCCCAGCATTTT. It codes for CASSQQGAQPQHF.

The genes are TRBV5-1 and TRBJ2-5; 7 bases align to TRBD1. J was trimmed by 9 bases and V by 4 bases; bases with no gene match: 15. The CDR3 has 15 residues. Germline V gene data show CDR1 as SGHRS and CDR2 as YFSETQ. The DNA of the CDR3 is TGCGCCAGCAGCCTAACCGGGACAGTCCGGTCGGCCCAGTACTTC. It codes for CASSLTGTVRSAQYF.

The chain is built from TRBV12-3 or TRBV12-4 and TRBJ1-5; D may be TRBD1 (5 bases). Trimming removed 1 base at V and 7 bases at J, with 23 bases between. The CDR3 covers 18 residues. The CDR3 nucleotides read TGTGCCAGCAGTTTAGGTCGCCTCTTGCAGGGAGGATTCCAGCCCCAGCATTTT. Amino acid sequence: CASSLGRLLQGGFQPQHF.